Given below is one T cell receptor (beta chain) in context. The antigen is undetermined. The data are from a study of CD8 T cells in ankylosing spondylitis. Study-level points and caveats: It was reported that disease-linked clones were significantly enriched in matched ankylosing spondylitis synovial fluid. The authors found the disease-linked clones to be CD8+ and relatively rare in peripheral blood. Earlier work had already found some motif variants in reactive arthritis synovial fluid and blood. What seemed typical of ankylosing spondylitis blood was a TCR beta motif built from under 10 highly homologous variants.

TCRdb passed the 5' RACE reads through MiXCR, listing each CDR3 protein once. The repertoire has about 310,000 distinct CDR3 sequences, less than 25% of them found once; the top ten carry about 4%. The germline V gene has CDR1 SQVTM and CDR2 ANQGSEA. This CDR3 has 14 residues. V was trimmed by 3 bases and J by 5 bases, leaving 16 bases between them. This sequence originates from a female donor with ankylosing spondylitis or in good health (not recorded which). The sequenced sample was blood, either unsorted or a sorted T cell fraction (not recorded which). This chain connects TRBV29-1 to TRBJ1-1, with D possibly being TRBD1 (5 bases). The CDR3 region is CSVEIGGGDTEAFF. CDR3 nucleotides: TGCAGCGTTGAGATCGGGGGAGGGGATACTGAAGCTTTCTTT.